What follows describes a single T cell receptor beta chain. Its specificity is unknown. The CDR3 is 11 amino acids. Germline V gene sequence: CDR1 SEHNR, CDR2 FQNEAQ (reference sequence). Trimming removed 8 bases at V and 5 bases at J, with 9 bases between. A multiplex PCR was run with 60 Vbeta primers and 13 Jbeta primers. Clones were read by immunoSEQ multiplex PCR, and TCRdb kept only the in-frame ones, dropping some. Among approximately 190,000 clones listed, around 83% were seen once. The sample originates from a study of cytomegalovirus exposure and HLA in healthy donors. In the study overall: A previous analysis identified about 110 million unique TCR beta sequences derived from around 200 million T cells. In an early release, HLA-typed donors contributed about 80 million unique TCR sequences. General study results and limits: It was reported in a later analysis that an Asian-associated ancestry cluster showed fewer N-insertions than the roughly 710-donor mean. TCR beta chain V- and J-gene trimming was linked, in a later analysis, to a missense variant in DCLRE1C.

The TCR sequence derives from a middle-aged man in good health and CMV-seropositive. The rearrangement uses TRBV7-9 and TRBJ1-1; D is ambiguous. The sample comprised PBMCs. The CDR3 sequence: CASGLQTEAFF. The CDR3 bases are TGTGCCAGCGGGCTTCAGACTGAAGCTTTCTTT.